The 5 T cell receptor beta chains in this list originate from one sample, sequenced in a study of blood T cell repertoires in COVID-19. Sequencing used immunoSEQ multiplex PCR; TCRdb keeps in-frame clones, though not all of them. There are approximately 260,000 clones in the sample; 84% occur only once, and about 4% lies in the top ten. The sample was PBMCs or T cells enriched from blood (not recorded which). The receptors shown here come from a man aged 25 to 45 with acute COVID-19.

This chain joins TRBV19 and TRBJ1-1, with D tentatively TRBD1 (5 bases). V was cut by 5 bases and J by 1 base, with 8 bases left in between. The CDR3 loop spans 13 amino acids. Germline values: CDR1 LNHDA, CDR2 SQIVND (reference sequence). The CDR3 sequence is CASSVQGNTEAFF. The CDR3 bases are TGTGCCAGTAGTGTTCAGGGGAACACTGAAGCTTTCTTT.

The V gene is TRBV29-1, the J gene TRBJ2-5; D perhaps matches TRBD1 (6 bases). The germline V gene encodes CDR1 SQVTM and CDR2 ANQGSEA. With 6 bases removed from V and 1 base from J, the gap between germline ends came to 12 bases. This CDR3 is 13 amino acids long. The CDR3 loop reads CSVQQGFQETQYF. The CDR3 DNA follows: TGCAGCGTACAACAGGGTTTCCAAGAGACCCAGTACTTC.

This chain links TRBV4-1 with TRBJ2-3; no clear D gene. In germline, CDR1 is MGHRA, CDR2 YSYEKL. Trimming shortened V by 8 bases and J by 0 bases, and 9 bases separated the two germline ends. This CDR3 is built from 13 residues. The CDR3 DNA reads TGCGCCAGCGCCAGCGCGAGCACAGATACGCAGTATTTT. It yields the protein CASASASTDTQYF.

The rearrangement uses TRBV9 and TRBJ2-1; 7 nucleotides agree with TRBD1. Unmatched junction bases numbered 10, after V lost 3 bases and J lost 7 bases. CDR1 is SGDLS, CDR2 YYNGEE, per germline. CDR3 length equals 15 residues. The CDR3 here is CASSDPRGIGNEQFF. For the CDR3, the DNA is TGTGCCAGCAGCGACCCCAGGGGGATTGGGAATGAGCAGTTCTTC.

The genes are TRBV19 and TRBJ1-4; 8 bases match TRBD1. The germline gives CDR1 LNHDA, CDR2 SQIVND (reference sequence). Trimming took 5 bases from V and 3 from J; bases not matched to a gene: 8. The CDR3 covers 16 residues. The CDR3 bases are TGTGCCAGTAGTCCCCAGGGGGCGCTTGCTAATGAAAAACTGTTTTTT. As protein: CASSPQGALANEKLFF.